This TCR beta chain was obtained from a study of human T cells and chemical hapten exposure. The overall study: Weekly diphenylcyclopropenone doses were given to patients' scalps across the approximately 23-week study.

The ends were cut back, 4 bases at V and 4 bases at J, with 23 bases in the middle. Germline V gene lookup returns CDR1 SGDLS and CDR2 YYNGEE. The CDR3 runs to 17 residues. TCRdb ran MiXCR on the RACE reads and lists one entry per CDR3 protein. The sample lists 340,000 or so distinct CDR3 sequences, under 8% seen once, with about 8% in the top ten. As to time point: patch test 1, 2 weeks after DPC sensitization. Treatment given: therapeutic diphenylcyclopropenone sensitization with weekly scalp DPC. Unfractionated whole blood served as the source for total RNA extraction. General observations from the study: Those TCRs sitting above 1 in 1000 frequency stayed the same with DPC sensitization.

This clonotype was found a few times. No antigen is known for it. This sample comprised whole blood, obtained in connection with sensitization to the hapten diphenylcyclopropenone (DPC). This chain uses TRBV9 with TRBJ1-2, with D possibly TRBD1 on 5 matching bases. The origin of this receptor is a woman aged 18-35 years with alopecia areata. Some clones in this sample may be carry-over from other donors' samples. CDR3 in amino acids: CASSHPLSQVSSYGYTF. The CDR3 bases are TGTGCCAGCAGCCATCCTCTCTCACAGGTTTCAAGCTATGGCTACACCTTC.